This is a list of T cell receptor beta chains from one sample in a study of graft-versus-host responses after intestinal transplantation. No cognate antigen is known for these TCRs. Method: immunoSEQ multiplex PCR; TCRdb's copy keeps in-frame clones and lacks some. The sample lists over 100,000 clones; approximately 95% were seen once. Sequencing was performed on unstimulated CD8+ T cells sorted from spleen or lymph node cells, taken before intestinal transplant. These receptors were taken from a human donor who received an intestinal transplant. The CDR3 runs from the conserved cysteine through the conserved F or W. The D gene is left open where the match is weak. Not every row has a clone size; where given, it reads once, few, many or a size class.

v_gene: TRBV9
d_gene: NA
j_gene: TRBJ2-7
abundance: NA
CDR3aa: CASSQVGGSYEQYF
CDR3nt: TGTGCCAGCAGCCAAGTGGGCGGCTCCTACGAGCAGTACTTC

v_gene: TRBV5-6
d_gene: NA
j_gene: TRBJ1-5
abundance: NA
CDR3aa: CASSLGGYSNQPQHF
CDR3nt: TGTGCCAGCAGCTTGGGAGGGTATAGCAATCAGCCCCAGCATTTT

v_gene: TRBV28
d_gene: NA
j_gene: TRBJ2-1
abundance: once
CDR3aa: CATVGRDRNNEQFF
CDR3nt: TGTGCCACCGTCGGGCGGGACCGCAACAATGAGCAGTTCTTC

v_gene: TRBV6-5
d_gene: NA
j_gene: TRBJ2-3
abundance: NA
CDR3aa: CASSYEGADTQYF
CDR3nt: TGTGCCAGCAGTTACGAAGGGGCAGATACGCAGTATTTT

v_gene: TRBV4-2
d_gene: NA
j_gene: TRBJ2-3
abundance: NA
CDR3aa: CASSQEGGREPYTDTQYF
CDR3nt: TGTGCCAGCAGCCAAGAAGGCGGCCGCGAACCTTACACAGATACGCAGTATTTT

v_gene: TRBV5-4
d_gene: NA
j_gene: TRBJ2-5
abundance: NA
CDR3aa: CASTLTPGRGTQYF
CDR3nt: TGTGCCAGCACCCTCACCCCAGGACGAGGGACCCAGTACTTC

v_gene: TRBV27
d_gene: TRBD2
j_gene: TRBJ2-2
abundance: NA
CDR3aa: CASSLGLAGDSGELFF
CDR3nt: TGTGCCAGCAGTCTGGGACTAGCGGGAGACTCCGGGGAGCTGTTTTTT

v_gene: TRBV7-2
d_gene: TRBD2
j_gene: TRBJ2-5
abundance: NA
CDR3aa: CASSSRLAGPQETQYF
CDR3nt: TGTGCCAGCAGCTCCCGACTAGCGGGTCCCCAAGAGACCCAGTACTTC

v_gene: TRBV27
d_gene: NA
j_gene: TRBJ2-2
abundance: NA
CDR3aa: CASSLSLRAGELFF
CDR3nt: TGTGCCAGCAGTTTATCCCTCCGCGCCGGGGAGCTGTTTTTT

v_gene: TRBV27
d_gene: TRBD1
j_gene: TRBJ2-7
abundance: NA
CDR3aa: CAPGGQYF
CDR3nt: TGTGCCCCAGGGGGGCAGTACTTC

v_gene: TRBV15
d_gene: TRBD1
j_gene: TRBJ1-1
abundance: NA
CDR3aa: CATSRDRETGLGTEAFF
CDR3nt: TGTGCCACCAGCAGAGATAGGGAGACAGGGTTGGGCACTGAAGCTTTCTTT

v_gene: TRBV28
d_gene: NA
j_gene: TRBJ1-5
abundance: NA
CDR3aa: CASSLWSGGASNQPQHF
CDR3nt: TGTGCCAGCAGTTTATGGTCTGGGGGGGCTAGCAATCAGCCCCAGCATTTT

v_gene: TRBV19
d_gene: NA
j_gene: TRBJ1-5
abundance: NA
CDR3aa: CASSIPITGTTNQPQHF
CDR3nt: TGTGCCAGTAGTATCCCCATAACCGGGACCACTAATCAGCCCCAGCATTTT

v_gene: TRBV6-6
d_gene: NA
j_gene: TRBJ1-4
abundance: NA
CDR3aa: CASSYSPVGRYEKLFF
CDR3nt: TGTGCCAGCAGTTACTCTCCAGTCGGGAGATATGAAAAACTGTTTTTT

v_gene: TRBV11-2
d_gene: TRBD2
j_gene: TRBJ2-7
abundance: NA
CDR3aa: CASSLVLSGRPLVYEQYF
CDR3nt: TGTGCCAGCAGCTTAGTTCTTAGCGGGAGGCCCTTGGTATACGAGCAGTACTTC

v_gene: TRBV7-6
d_gene: TRBD1
j_gene: TRBJ1-5
abundance: NA
CDR3aa: CASSPGQANQPQHF
CDR3nt: TGTGCCAGCAGCCCTGGACAGGCCAATCAGCCCCAGCATTTT

v_gene: TRBV28
d_gene: NA
j_gene: TRBJ1-4
abundance: NA
CDR3aa: CASSPEGDEKLFF
CDR3nt: TGTGCCAGTTCCCCGGAGGGGGATGAAAAACTGTTTTTT

v_gene: TRBV27
d_gene: TRBD2
j_gene: TRBJ2-1
abundance: NA
CDR3aa: CASSLPGLAAINEQFF
CDR3nt: TGTGCCAGCAGCCTGCCGGGACTAGCGGCAATCAATGAGCAGTTCTTC

v_gene: TRBV9
d_gene: NA
j_gene: TRBJ2-1
abundance: NA
CDR3aa: CASSPGGAGYNEQFF
CDR3nt: TGTGCCAGCAGCCCCGGAGGGGCAGGCTACAATGAGCAGTTCTTC

v_gene: TRBV5-6
d_gene: NA
j_gene: TRBJ2-7
abundance: NA
CDR3aa: CASSFTSGLYEQYF
CDR3nt: TGTGCCAGCAGCTTCACCAGCGGGCTCTACGAGCAGTACTTC

v_gene: TRBV9
d_gene: NA
j_gene: TRBJ2-4
abundance: NA
CDR3aa: CASSSSGGQGENIQYF
CDR3nt: TGTGCCAGCAGCTCCTCCGGGGGGCAGGGTGAAAACATTCAGTACTTC

v_gene: TRBV7-7
d_gene: TRBD1
j_gene: TRBJ2-7
abundance: once
CDR3aa: CASSPGTGSSYEQYF
CDR3nt: TGTGCTAGCAGCCCGGGGACAGGGAGTTCCTACGAGCAGTACTTC

v_gene: TRBV5-6
d_gene: NA
j_gene: TRBJ2-7
abundance: NA
CDR3aa: CASSFGSTLYEQYF
CDR3nt: TGTGCCAGCAGCTTTGGCAGTACCCTCTACGAGCAGTACTTC

v_gene: TRBV15
d_gene: NA
j_gene: TRBJ1-5
abundance: NA
CDR3aa: CATSSDSYQPQHF
CDR3nt: TGTGCCACCAGCAGCGACAGTTATCAGCCCCAGCATTTT

v_gene: TRBV4-1
d_gene: TRBD2
j_gene: TRBJ2-7
abundance: NA
CDR3aa: CASQWTSGSRNEQYF
CDR3nt: TGCGCCAGCCAGTGGACTAGCGGGAGTAGGAACGAGCAGTACTTC

v_gene: TRBV7-9
d_gene: NA
j_gene: TRBJ2-2
abundance: NA
CDR3aa: CASSLGAGELFF
CDR3nt: TGTGCCAGCAGCTTAGGGGCCGGGGAGCTGTTTTTT

v_gene: TRBV27
d_gene: NA
j_gene: TRBJ2-5
abundance: NA
CDR3aa: CASRRRDTQETQYF
CDR3nt: TGTGCCAGCAGACGCCGGGACACCCAAGAGACCCAGTACTTC

v_gene: TRBV5-6
d_gene: TRBD1
j_gene: TRBJ2-7
abundance: NA
CDR3aa: CASSPTGRHEQYF
CDR3nt: TGTGCCAGCAGCCCGACAGGGAGACACGAGCAGTACTTC

v_gene: TRBV18
d_gene: TRBD1
j_gene: TRBJ2-1
abundance: NA
CDR3aa: CASSFRDRGYNEQFF
CDR3nt: TGTGCCAGCTCATTCCGGGACAGGGGGTACAATGAGCAGTTCTTC

v_gene: TRBV15
d_gene: TRBD2
j_gene: TRBJ2-1
abundance: NA
CDR3aa: CATSRDRDRASGSMHNEQFF
CDR3nt: TGTGCCACCAGCAGAGATCGAGACCGGGCTAGCGGGAGTATGCATAATGAGCAGTTCTTC

v_gene: TRBV2
d_gene: NA
j_gene: TRBJ2-4
abundance: NA
CDR3aa: CASSEALPGALAKNIQYF
CDR3nt: TGTGCCAGCAGTGAAGCGCTGCCGGGGGCACTAGCCAAAAACATTCAGTACTTC

v_gene: TRBV10-3
d_gene: NA
j_gene: TRBJ2-2
abundance: NA
CDR3aa: CAIRIQGATGELFF
CDR3nt: TGTGCCATCAGGATACAGGGAGCCACCGGGGAGCTGTTTTTT

v_gene: TRBV19
d_gene: NA
j_gene: TRBJ2-3
abundance: NA
CDR3aa: CASTPRSLAPDTQYF
CDR3nt: TGTGCCAGTACCCCTAGGAGCCTAGCGCCAGATACGCAGTATTTT

v_gene: TRBV14
d_gene: TRBD1
j_gene: TRBJ1-2
abundance: NA
CDR3aa: CASSQDGQGADLWDYTF
CDR3nt: TGTGCCAGCAGCCAAGATGGTCAGGGGGCGGATCTATGGGACTACACCTTC

v_gene: TRBV13
d_gene: NA
j_gene: TRBJ1-1
abundance: NA
CDR3aa: CASSLGGGNTEAFF
CDR3nt: TGTGCCAGCAGCCTAGGGGGGGGTAACACTGAAGCTTTCTTT

v_gene: TRBV7-3
d_gene: TRBD2
j_gene: TRBJ2-7
abundance: NA
CDR3aa: CASSLIRLAGDLLSEQYF
CDR3nt: TGTGCCAGCAGCTTAATTCGCCTAGCGGGAGACCTACTTTCCGAGCAGTACTTC

v_gene: TRBV7-2
d_gene: NA
j_gene: TRBJ2-7
abundance: NA
CDR3aa: CASSFSFIYDEQYF
CDR3nt: TGTGCCAGCAGCTTTAGCTTCATTTACGACGAGCAGTACTTC

v_gene: TRBV30
d_gene: NA
j_gene: TRBJ2-1
abundance: NA
CDR3aa: CAWSGGNEQFF
CDR3nt: TGTGCCTGGAGTGGGGGGAATGAGCAGTTCTTC

v_gene: TRBV4-1
d_gene: TRBD2
j_gene: TRBJ2-1
abundance: NA
CDR3aa: CASSPTSGRALNEQFF
CDR3nt: TGCGCCAGCAGCCCAACTAGCGGGAGGGCCCTCAATGAGCAGTTCTTC

v_gene: TRBV7-9
d_gene: NA
j_gene: TRBJ2-1
abundance: once
CDR3aa: CASSGTPGDEQFF
CDR3nt: TGTGCCAGCAGCGGGACTCCCGGGGATGAGCAGTTCTTC

v_gene: TRBV19
d_gene: TRBD1
j_gene: TRBJ1-5
abundance: NA
CDR3aa: CASRKTGSNQPQHF
CDR3nt: TGTGCCAGTAGGAAGACAGGGAGCAATCAGCCCCAGCATTTT

v_gene: TRBV7-3
d_gene: NA
j_gene: TRBJ2-1
abundance: NA
CDR3aa: CASRKLSGHRNEQFF
CDR3nt: TGTGCCAGCAGGAAATTATCGGGACACCGGAATGAGCAGTTCTTC

v_gene: TRBV19
d_gene: NA
j_gene: TRBJ2-3
abundance: NA
CDR3aa: CASSPRDSSTDTQYF
CDR3nt: TGTGCCAGTAGTCCCCGGGACTCTAGCACAGATACGCAGTATTTT

v_gene: TRBV9
d_gene: TRBD1
j_gene: TRBJ2-3
abundance: NA
CDR3aa: CASRYRDRGQDTQYF
CDR3nt: TGTGCCAGCAGGTACCGGGACAGGGGGCAAGATACGCAATATTTT

v_gene: TRBV7-9
d_gene: TRBD2
j_gene: TRBJ2-7
abundance: NA
CDR3aa: CASSSPRGGPLYEQYF
CDR3nt: TGTGCCAGCAGCTCCCCGAGGGGAGGGCCGTTGTACGAGCAGTACTTC

v_gene: TRBV10-3
d_gene: NA
j_gene: TRBJ2-1
abundance: NA
CDR3aa: CAISALGTSSYNEQFF
CDR3nt: TGTGCCATCAGTGCTCTAGGGACTTCCTCCTACAATGAGCAGTTCTTC

v_gene: TRBV19
d_gene: TRBD1
j_gene: TRBJ1-1
abundance: NA
CDR3aa: CASGTGSVNTEAFF
CDR3nt: TGTGCCAGTGGGACAGGGAGCGTGAACACTGAAGCTTTCTTT

v_gene: TRBV6-1
d_gene: NA
j_gene: TRBJ1-2
abundance: once
CDR3aa: CASSGDLTAANYGYTF
CDR3nt: TGTGCCAGCAGTGGAGATCTAACAGCAGCTAACTATGGCTACACCTTC

v_gene: TRBV19
d_gene: NA
j_gene: TRBJ2-1
abundance: NA
CDR3aa: CASSIYHSSYNEQFF
CDR3nt: TGTGCCAGTAGTATATATCACAGCTCCTACAATGAGCAGTTCTTC

v_gene: TRBV27
d_gene: TRBD1
j_gene: TRBJ1-1
abundance: NA
CDR3aa: CASSFGGAGGGTEAFF
CDR3nt: TGTGCCAGCAGTTTCGGGGGGGCAGGGGGCGGCACTGAAGCTTTCTTT

v_gene: TRBV9
d_gene: TRBD1
j_gene: TRBJ1-3
abundance: NA
CDR3aa: CASSAPDRGAGNTIYF
CDR3nt: TGTGCCAGCAGCGCACCCGACAGGGGGGCTGGAAACACCATATATTTT

v_gene: TRBV7-6
d_gene: NA
j_gene: TRBJ2-7
abundance: once
CDR3aa: CASSPFAGLSYEQYF
CDR3nt: TGTGCCAGCAGCCCATTCGCCGGGTTGTCCTACGAGCAGTACTTC

v_gene: TRBV7-9
d_gene: NA
j_gene: TRBJ2-3
abundance: NA
CDR3aa: CASSFPDTQYF
CDR3nt: TGTGCCAGCAGCTTTCCTGATACGCAGTATTTT

v_gene: TRBV28
d_gene: NA
j_gene: TRBJ2-5
abundance: NA
CDR3aa: CASSFAGEWRQETQYF
CDR3nt: TGTGCCAGCAGTTTCGCTGGGGAGTGGCGCCAAGAGACCCAGTACTTC

v_gene: TRBV7-2
d_gene: NA
j_gene: TRBJ2-7
abundance: NA
CDR3aa: CASSSRGARESYEQYF
CDR3nt: TGTGCCAGCAGCTCTAGGGGGGCGAGGGAGTCCTACGAGCAGTACTTC

v_gene: TRBV9
d_gene: NA
j_gene: TRBJ1-2
abundance: NA
CDR3aa: CASSGAPHRDYGYTF
CDR3nt: TGTGCCAGCAGCGGAGCCCCCCACAGGGACTATGGCTACACCTTC

v_gene: TRBV7-7
d_gene: TRBD2
j_gene: TRBJ2-7
abundance: NA
CDR3aa: CASSLAPSGRVDEQYF
CDR3nt: TGTGCTAGCAGCTTAGCTCCTAGCGGGAGGGTTGACGAGCAGTACTTC

v_gene: TRBV7-9
d_gene: NA
j_gene: TRBJ2-1
abundance: NA
CDR3aa: CASSARYNEQFF
CDR3nt: TGTGCCAGCAGCGCCAGGTACAATGAGCAGTTCTTC

v_gene: TRBV11-3
d_gene: NA
j_gene: TRBJ2-1
abundance: NA
CDR3aa: CASSPQPGAGFNEQFF
CDR3nt: TGTGCCAGCAGCCCCCAGCCCGGGGCCGGGTTCAATGAGCAGTTCTTC